This T cell receptor beta chain is drawn from a study of cytomegalovirus exposure and HLA in healthy donors. Though probably carrying unrecorded immune exposures, donors were nominally healthy at sampling. 13 Jbeta primers and 60 Vbeta primers were used for the PCR. The assay was immunoSEQ multiplex PCR, and TCRdb's table has in-frame clones only and misses some. Among about 160,000 clones listed, approximately 80% were seen once. The V gene's germline CDR1 is SNHLY and CDR2 FYNNEI. V lost 11 bases and J lost 4; bases outside the gene matches: 6. The CDR3 covers 13 residues. The chain has TRBV2 and TRBJ2-1; 9 bases align to TRBD2. The sequence was collected from a man in his forties or fifties in good health and CMV-seropositive. Input material: PBMCs. This chain's CDR3 is CAARLAVYNEQFF. CDR3 sequence (DNA): TGTGCCGCCCGACTAGCGGTATACAATGAGCAGTTCTTC.